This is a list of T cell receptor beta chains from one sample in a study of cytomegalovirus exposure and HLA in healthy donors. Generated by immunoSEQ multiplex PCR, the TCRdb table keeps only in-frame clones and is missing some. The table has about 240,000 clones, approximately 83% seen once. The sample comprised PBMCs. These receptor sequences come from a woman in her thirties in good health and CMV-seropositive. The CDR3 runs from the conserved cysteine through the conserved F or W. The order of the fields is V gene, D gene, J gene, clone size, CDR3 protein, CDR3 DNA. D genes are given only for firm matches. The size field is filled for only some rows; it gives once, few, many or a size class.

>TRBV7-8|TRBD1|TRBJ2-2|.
CASRAGQGTGELFF
TGTGCCAGCAGGGCCGGACAGGGCACCGGGGAGCTGTTTTTT
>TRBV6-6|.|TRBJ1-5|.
CASGRDTYQPQHF
TGTGCCAGCGGTCGGGACACCTATCAGCCCCAGCATTTT
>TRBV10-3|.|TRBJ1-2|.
CAISEVEAYGYTF
TGTGCCATCAGTGAGGTAGAGGCTTATGGCTACACCTTC
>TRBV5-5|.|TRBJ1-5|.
CASSLEGVGNQPQHF
TGTGCCAGCAGCTTAGAAGGAGTCGGCAATCAGCCCCAGCATTTT
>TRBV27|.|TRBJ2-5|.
CASSTKRAGETQYF
TGTGCCAGCAGTACCAAACGGGCGGGCGAGACCCAGTACTTC
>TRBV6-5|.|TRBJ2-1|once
CASRREVHNEQFF
TGTGCCAGCAGAAGGGAGGTCCACAATGAGCAGTTCTTC
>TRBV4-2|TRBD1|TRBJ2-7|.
CASSQRQGLDEQYF
TGTGCCAGCAGCCAGAGACAGGGGTTAGACGAGCAGTACTTC
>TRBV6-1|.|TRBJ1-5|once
CASSAQYSNQPQHF
TGTGCCAGCAGTGCACAGTATAGCAATCAGCCCCAGCATTTT
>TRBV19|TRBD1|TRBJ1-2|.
CASTPTGGGYFRGYTF
TGTGCCAGTACCCCGACGGGAGGGGGCTACTTTCGTGGCTACACCTTC
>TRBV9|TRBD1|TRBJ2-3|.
CASSDRDRGTDTQYF
TGTGCCAGCAGCGACCGGGACAGAGGCACAGATACGCAGTATTTT
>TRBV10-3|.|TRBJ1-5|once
CAISENQAGSNQPQHF
TGTGCCATCAGTGAGAACCAGGCGGGGAGCAATCAGCCCCAGCATTTT
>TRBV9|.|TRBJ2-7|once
CASSVEPTAYEQYF
TGTGCCAGCAGCGTAGAACCAACAGCCTACGAGCAGTACTTC
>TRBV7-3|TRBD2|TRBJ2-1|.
CASSLAGVSHNEQFF
TGTGCCAGCAGCTTAGCGGGAGTTTCCCACAATGAGCAGTTCTTC
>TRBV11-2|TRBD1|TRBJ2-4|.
CASSPRDSLAKNIQYF
TGTGCCAGCAGCCCTCGGGACAGCTTAGCCAAAAACATTCAGTACTTC
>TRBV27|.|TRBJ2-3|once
CASRMWAGLADTQYF
TGTGCCAGCAGGATGTGGGCAGGGTTGGCAGATACGCAGTATTTT
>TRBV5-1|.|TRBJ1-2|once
CASSLVVPQYGYTF
TGCGCCAGCAGCTTGGTGGTGCCTCAGTATGGCTACACCTTC
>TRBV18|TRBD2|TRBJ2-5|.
CASSPGLAAPETQYF
TGTGCCAGCTCACCGGGACTAGCGGCCCCAGAGACCCAGTACTTC
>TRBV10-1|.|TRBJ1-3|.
CASSEPASSGNTIYF
TGCGCCAGCAGTGAACCTGCTAGCTCTGGAAACACCATATATTTT
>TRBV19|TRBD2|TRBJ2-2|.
CASSMGTSGITGELFF
TGTGCCAGTAGTATGGGGACTAGCGGGATAACCGGGGAGCTGTTTTTT
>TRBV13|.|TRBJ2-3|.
CASSHRAGRERDTQYF
TGTGCCAGCAGCCACCGAGCTGGACGGGAGCGGGATACGCAGTATTTT
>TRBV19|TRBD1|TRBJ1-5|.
CASDWGQGAVTQHF
TGTGCCAGTGACTGGGGACAGGGGGCGGTCACCCAGCATTTT
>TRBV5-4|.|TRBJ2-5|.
CASSLRGPSVETQYF
TGTGCCAGCAGCTTAAGAGGGCCCTCCGTAGAGACCCAGTACTTC
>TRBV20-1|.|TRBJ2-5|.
CSARVQETQYF
TGCAGTGCTAGAGTACAAGAGACCCAGTACTTC
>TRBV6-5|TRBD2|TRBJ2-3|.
CASSCDRTSYTDTQYF
TGTGCCAGCAGTTGCGACCGGACTAGCTACACAGATACGCAGTATTTT
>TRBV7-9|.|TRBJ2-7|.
CASSLEHAKYEQYF
TGTGCCAGCAGCTTAGAGCATGCAAAATACGAGCAGTACTTC
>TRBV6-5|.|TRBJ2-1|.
CASGRGASSYNEQFF
TGTGCCAGCGGGAGGGGGGCGTCCTCCTACAATGAGCAGTTCTTC